This entry concerns a single T cell receptor (beta chain). Its antigen remains unidentified. Trimming left V 8 bases short and J 3 bases short, with 12 bases between. The CDR3 is 13 amino acids. The germline CDR1 and CDR2 sequences are MNHEY and SVGAGI. MiXCR, run by TCRdb on the reads, gives a single entry per CDR3 protein. The sample lists approximately 500,000 distinct CDR3 sequences, approximately 15% occurring once. The data originate from a study of T cell repertoires in cytomegalovirus infection. Study conclusions and caveats: Clonotypes of TCR beta that were HLA-C-restricted and CMV-specific dominated the ex vivo response. Accumulated public TCR beta family frequency recognized individuals carrying CMV together with the relevant HLA.

This clonotype was sampled from a human donor in good health (CMV status not recorded). Some clones in this sample may be carry-over from other donors' samples. V is TRBV6-5 and J is TRBJ2-3, with a weak D call TRBD1 (6 bases). Sample: CD8+ T cells from PBMCs. The DNA for the CDR3 is TGTGCCAGCCACAGGGTGGAGACAGATACGCAGTATTTT. Amino acid sequence: CASHRVETDTQYF.